This TCR beta chain was captured in a study of regulatory T cells in long-lasting Graves disease. The sample's time point: newly diagnosed GD, antithyroid drugs for less than 3 months. RNA extracted from PBMCs served as the sequencing template. Assembly of TCR beta libraries relied on iRepertoire HTBI primers together with Arm-PCR of CDR3 regions. Original analysis: From all samples, identification returned some 15 TRBJ and approximately 67 TRBV segments. TCRdb re-derived calls from the multiplex PCR reads in MiXCR, one entry per CDR3 protein. TCRdb, not the authors, supplied the V and J calls. Of 420,000 or so distinct CDR3 sequences in the sample, 16% were seen once. V dropped 3 bases and J dropped 4; count of bases not matched to a gene: 18. This CDR3 has 20 residues. Per the germline V gene, CDR1 is DFQATT and CDR2 is SNEGSKA (reference sequence). This clonotype was seen ten or more times. Its antigen remains unknown.

Study findings and constraints: Patients with persistent disease showed a bias toward TRBV28, TRBJ1-2 and TRBJ2-5.

These same records also appear under a second study, on T cells in Graves' hyperthyroidism and ophthalmopathy. From that report: Hyperthyroidism had been newly diagnosed in patients aged 18 to 65, and its duration was under 2 months.

This receptor was obtained from a woman in her late teens or twenties with Graves disease. This sample comprised peripheral blood mononuclear cells (PBMCs), obtained at new diagnosis, from a patient treated with antithyroid drugs. The V gene is TRBV20-1, the J gene TRBJ2-1, with 13 bases identical to TRBD2. CDR3 nucleotides: TGCAGTGCTAGGGAAGCTTCAGGGCCGGGACTAGCGGGAAGATACAATGAGCAGTTCTTC. Encoded protein: CSAREASGPGLAGRYNEQFF.